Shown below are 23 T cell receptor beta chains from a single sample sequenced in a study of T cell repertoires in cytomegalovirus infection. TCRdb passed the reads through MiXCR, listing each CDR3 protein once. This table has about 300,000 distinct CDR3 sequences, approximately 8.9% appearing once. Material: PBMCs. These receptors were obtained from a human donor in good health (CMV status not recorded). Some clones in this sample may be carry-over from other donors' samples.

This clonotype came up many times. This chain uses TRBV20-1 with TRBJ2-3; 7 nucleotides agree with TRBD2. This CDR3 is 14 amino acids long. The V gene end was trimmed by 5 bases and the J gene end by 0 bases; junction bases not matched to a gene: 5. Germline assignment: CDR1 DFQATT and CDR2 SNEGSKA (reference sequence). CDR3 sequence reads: CSAQLAISTDTQYF. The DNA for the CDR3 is TGCAGTGCTCAACTAGCGATTAGCACAGATACGCAGTATTTT.

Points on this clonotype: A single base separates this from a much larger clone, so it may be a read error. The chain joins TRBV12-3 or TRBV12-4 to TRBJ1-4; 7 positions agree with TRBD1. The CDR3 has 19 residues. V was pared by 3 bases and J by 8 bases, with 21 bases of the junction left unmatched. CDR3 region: CASSFSVDRWFPEYEKLFF. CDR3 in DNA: TGTGCCAGCAGTTTTAGTGTGGACAGGTGGTTCCCGGAATACGAAAAACTGTTTTTT.

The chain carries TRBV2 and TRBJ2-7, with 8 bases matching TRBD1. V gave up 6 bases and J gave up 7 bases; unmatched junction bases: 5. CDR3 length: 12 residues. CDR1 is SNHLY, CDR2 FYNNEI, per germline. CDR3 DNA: TGTGCCAGCAGAAGGACAGGGAATGAGCAGTACGTC. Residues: CASRRTGNEQYV.

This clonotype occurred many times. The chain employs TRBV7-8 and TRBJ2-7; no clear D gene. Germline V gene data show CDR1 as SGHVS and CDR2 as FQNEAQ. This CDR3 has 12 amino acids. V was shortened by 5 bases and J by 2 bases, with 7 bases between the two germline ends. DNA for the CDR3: TGTGCCAGCAGCCCCTTACCCTACGAGCAGTACTTC. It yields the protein CASSPLPYEQYF. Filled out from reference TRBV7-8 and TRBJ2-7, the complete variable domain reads GAGVSQSPRYKVAKRGQDVALRCDPISGHVSLFWYQQALGQGPEFLTYFQNEAQLDKSGLPSDRFFAERPEGSVSTLKIQRTQQEDSAVYLCASSPLPYEQYFGPGTRLTVT.

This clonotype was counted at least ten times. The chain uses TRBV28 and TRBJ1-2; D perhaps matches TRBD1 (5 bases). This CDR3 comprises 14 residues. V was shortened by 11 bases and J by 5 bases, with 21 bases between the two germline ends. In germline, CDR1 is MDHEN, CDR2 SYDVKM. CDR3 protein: CADVRGPGRYGYTF. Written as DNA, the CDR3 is TGTGCCGACGTGCGGGGACCAGGACGGTATGGCTACACCTTC.

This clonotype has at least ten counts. The CDR3 reads CASSSGDRAHEQYV. The CDR3 DNA sequence: TGTGCCAGCAGTTCCGGGGACAGGGCTCACGAGCAGTACGTC. J is TRBJ2-7 and V is TRBV28, with TRBD1 identical over 9 bases. There are 14 residues in the CDR3. Germline V gives CDR1 MDHEN, CDR2 SYDVKM. The V segment lost 4 bases and the J segment 5 bases; nucleotides outside the gene matches: 6.

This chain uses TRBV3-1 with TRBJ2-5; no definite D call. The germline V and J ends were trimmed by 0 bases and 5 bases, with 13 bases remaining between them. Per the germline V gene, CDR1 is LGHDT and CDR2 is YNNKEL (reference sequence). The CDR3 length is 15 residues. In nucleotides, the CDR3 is TGTGCCAGCAGCCAAGATAAGCCTCTTGGGGAGACCCAGTACTTC. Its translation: CASSQDKPLGETQYF.

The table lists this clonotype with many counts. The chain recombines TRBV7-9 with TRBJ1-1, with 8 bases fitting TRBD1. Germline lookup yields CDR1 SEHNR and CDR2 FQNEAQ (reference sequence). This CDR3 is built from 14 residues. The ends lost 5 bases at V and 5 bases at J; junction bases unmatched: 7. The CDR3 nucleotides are TGTGCCAGCAGCATAGGACAGGGAGGGACTGAAGCTTTCTTT. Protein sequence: CASSIGQGGTEAFF. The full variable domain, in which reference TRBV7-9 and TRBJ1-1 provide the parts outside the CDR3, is DTGVSQNPRHKITKRGQNVTFRCDPISEHNRLYWYRQTLGQGPEFLTYFQNEAQLEKSRLLSDRFSAERPKGSFSTLEIQRTEQGDSAMYLCASSIGQGGTEAFFGQGTRLTVV.

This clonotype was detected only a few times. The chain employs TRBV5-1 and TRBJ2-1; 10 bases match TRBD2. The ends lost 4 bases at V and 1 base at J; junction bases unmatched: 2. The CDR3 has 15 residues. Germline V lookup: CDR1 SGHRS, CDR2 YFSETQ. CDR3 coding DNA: TGCGCCAGCAGCACAGCGGGGGGGTCCTACAATGAGCAGTTCTTC. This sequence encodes CASSTAGGSYNEQFF.

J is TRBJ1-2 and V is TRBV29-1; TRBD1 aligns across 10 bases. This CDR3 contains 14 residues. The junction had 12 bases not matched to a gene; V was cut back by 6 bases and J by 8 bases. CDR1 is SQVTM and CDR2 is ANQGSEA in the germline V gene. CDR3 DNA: TGCAGCGTCGCCCGAGGCGGGACAGGGGAGGGCTACACCTTC. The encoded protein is CSVARGGTGEGYTF.

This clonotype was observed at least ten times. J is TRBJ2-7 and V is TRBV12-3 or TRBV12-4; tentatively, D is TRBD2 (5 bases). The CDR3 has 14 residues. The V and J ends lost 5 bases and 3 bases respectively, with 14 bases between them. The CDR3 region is CASSIRRGGYEQYF. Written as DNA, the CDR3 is TGTGCCAGCAGTATCAGACGGGGTGGCTACGAGCAGTACTTC.

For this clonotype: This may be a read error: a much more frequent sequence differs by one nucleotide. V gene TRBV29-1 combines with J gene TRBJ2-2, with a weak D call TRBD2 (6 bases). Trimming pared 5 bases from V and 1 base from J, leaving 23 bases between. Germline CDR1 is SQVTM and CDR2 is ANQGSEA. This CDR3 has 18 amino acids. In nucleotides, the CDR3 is TGCAGCGTTTTCCGTCCCCTAGCCCCGGGGGTGAACACCGGGGAGCTGTTTTTT. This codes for CSVFRPLAPGVNTGELFF.

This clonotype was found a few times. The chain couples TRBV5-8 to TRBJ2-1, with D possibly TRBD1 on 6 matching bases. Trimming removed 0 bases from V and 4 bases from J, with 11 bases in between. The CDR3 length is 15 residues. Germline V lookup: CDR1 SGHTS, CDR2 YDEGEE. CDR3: CASSLAWTEYNEQFF. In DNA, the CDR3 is TGTGCCAGCAGCTTGGCCTGGACAGAGTACAATGAGCAGTTCTTC.

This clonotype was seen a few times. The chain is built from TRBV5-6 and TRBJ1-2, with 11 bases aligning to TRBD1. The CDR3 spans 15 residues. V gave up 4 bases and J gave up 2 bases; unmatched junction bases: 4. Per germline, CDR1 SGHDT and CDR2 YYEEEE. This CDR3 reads CASSLRDRGNYGYTF. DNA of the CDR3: TGTGCCAGCAGCCTCCGGGACAGGGGGAACTATGGCTACACCTTC.

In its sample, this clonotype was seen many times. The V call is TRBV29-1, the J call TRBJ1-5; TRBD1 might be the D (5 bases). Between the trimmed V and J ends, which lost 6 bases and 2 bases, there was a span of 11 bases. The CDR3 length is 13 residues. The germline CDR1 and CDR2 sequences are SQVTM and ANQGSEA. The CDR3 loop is CSVGDGRNQPQHF. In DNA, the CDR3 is TGCAGCGTCGGGGACGGTCGCAATCAGCCCCAGCATTTT. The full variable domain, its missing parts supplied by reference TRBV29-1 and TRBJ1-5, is SAVISQKPSRDICQRGTSLTIQCQVDSQVTMMFWYRQQPGQSLTLIATANQGSEATYESGFVIDKFPISRPNLTFSTLTVSNMSPEDSSIYLCSVGDGRNQPQHFGDGTRLSIL.

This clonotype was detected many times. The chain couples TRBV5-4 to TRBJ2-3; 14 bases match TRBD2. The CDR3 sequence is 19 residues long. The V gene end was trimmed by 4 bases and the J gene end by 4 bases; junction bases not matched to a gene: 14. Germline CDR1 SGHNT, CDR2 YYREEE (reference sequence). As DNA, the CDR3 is TGTGCCAGCAGCCCTACCCCGGGACTAGCGGGGGCGGGGGCAGATACGCAGTATTTT. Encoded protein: CASSPTPGLAGAGADTQYF.

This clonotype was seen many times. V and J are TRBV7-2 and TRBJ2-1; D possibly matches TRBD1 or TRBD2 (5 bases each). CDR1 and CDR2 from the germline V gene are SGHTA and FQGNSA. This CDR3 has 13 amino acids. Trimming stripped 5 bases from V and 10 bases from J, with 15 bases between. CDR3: CASSPGPLREQFF. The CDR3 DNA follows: TGTGCCAGCAGCCCGGGACCACTGAGAGAGCAGTTCTTC.

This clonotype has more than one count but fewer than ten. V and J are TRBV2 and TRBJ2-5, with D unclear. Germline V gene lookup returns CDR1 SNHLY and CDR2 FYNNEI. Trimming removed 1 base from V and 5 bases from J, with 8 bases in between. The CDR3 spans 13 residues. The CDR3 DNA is TGTGCCAGCAGTGAAGGAAAGTTCGAGACCCAGTACTTC. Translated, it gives CASSEGKFETQYF.

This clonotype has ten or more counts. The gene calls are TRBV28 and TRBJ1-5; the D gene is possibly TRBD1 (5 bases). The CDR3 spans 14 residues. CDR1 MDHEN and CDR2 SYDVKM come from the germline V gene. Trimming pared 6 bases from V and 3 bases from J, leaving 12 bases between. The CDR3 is CASSPRGLNQPQHF. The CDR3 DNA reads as TGTGCCAGCAGCCCCCGGGGCCTCAATCAGCCCCAGCATTTT.

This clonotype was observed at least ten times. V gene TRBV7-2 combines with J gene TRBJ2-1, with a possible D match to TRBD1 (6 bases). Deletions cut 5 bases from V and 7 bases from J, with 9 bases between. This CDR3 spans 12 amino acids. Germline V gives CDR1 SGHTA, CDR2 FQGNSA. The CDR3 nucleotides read TGTGCCAGCAGCCAAACAGGGAATGAGCAGTTCTTC. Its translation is CASSQTGNEQFF.

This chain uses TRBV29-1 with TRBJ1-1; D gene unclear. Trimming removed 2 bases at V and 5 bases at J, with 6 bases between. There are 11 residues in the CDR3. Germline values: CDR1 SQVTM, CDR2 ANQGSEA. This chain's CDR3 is CSVETYTEAFF. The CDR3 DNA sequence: TGCAGCGTTGAAACGTATACTGAAGCTTTCTTT.

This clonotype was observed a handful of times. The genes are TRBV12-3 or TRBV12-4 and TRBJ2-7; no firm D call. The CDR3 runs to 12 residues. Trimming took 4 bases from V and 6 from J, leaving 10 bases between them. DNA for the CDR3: TGTGCCAGCAGTTCCCTCTGGGGCGAGCAGTACTTC. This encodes CASSSLWGEQYF.

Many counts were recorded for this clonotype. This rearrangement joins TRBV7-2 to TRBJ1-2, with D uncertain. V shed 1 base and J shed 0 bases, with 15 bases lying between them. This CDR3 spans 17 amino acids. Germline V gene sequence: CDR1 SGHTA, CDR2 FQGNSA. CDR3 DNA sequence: TGTGCCAGCAGCTTAGTTACCCGATTCACCTCTAACTATGGCTACACCTTC. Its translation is CASSLVTRFTSNYGYTF.